The T cell receptor (beta chain) described here comes from a study of blood T cell repertoires in COVID-19. Across the whole study: Sites across the United States, Italy and Spain contributed samples from acute and convalescent COVID-19.

Some clones are missing from TCRdb's copy, which holds only in-frame ones; the method was immunoSEQ multiplex PCR. The sample contains under 100,000 clones, 80% of which appear only once. The CDR3 runs to 15 residues. Germline V gives CDR1 SNHLY, CDR2 FYNNEI. Trimming removed 1 base from V and 7 bases from J; junction bases left unmatched: 4. Source material: peripheral blood. The chain employs TRBV2 and TRBJ1-4; 9 bases align to TRBD1. The clonotype comes from a woman aged 40 to 50 with active or convalescent COVID-19. The CDR3 sequence is CASSEGGQGGEKLFF. In DNA form, the CDR3 reads TGTGCCAGCAGTGAAGGGGGACAGGGAGGTGAAAAACTGTTTTTT. Combining the CDR3 with reference TRBV2 and TRBJ1-4 gives the whole variable domain EPEVTQTPSHQVTQMGQEVILRCVPISNHLYFYWYRQILGQKVEFLVSFYNNEISEKSEIFDDQFSVERPDGSNFTLKIRSTKLEDSAMYFCASSEGGQGGEKLFFGSGTQLSVL.